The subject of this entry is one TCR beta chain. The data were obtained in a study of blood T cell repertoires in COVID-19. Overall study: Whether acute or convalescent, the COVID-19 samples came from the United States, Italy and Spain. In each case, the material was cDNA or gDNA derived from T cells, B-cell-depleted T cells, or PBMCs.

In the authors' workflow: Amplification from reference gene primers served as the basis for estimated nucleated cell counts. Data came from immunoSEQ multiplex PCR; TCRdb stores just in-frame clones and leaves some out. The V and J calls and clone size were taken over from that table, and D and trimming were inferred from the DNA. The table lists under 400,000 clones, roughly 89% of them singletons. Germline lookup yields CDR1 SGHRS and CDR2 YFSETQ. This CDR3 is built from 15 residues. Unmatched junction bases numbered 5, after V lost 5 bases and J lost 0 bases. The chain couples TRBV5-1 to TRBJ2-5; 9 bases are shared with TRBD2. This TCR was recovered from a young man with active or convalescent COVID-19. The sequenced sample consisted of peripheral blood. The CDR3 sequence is CASSASGEYQETQYF. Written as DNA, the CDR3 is TGCGCCAGCAGTGCTAGCGGGGAGTACCAAGAGACCCAGTACTTC.